This T cell receptor (beta chain) was identified during a study of blood T cell repertoires in COVID-19. The wider study: Whether acute or convalescent, the COVID-19 samples came from the United States, Italy and Spain. PBMCs, B-cell-depleted T cells, or T cells provided the cDNA or gDNA that made up the material.

The CDR3 is made up of 13 amino acids. Germline V CDR1 and CDR2: LGHNT, FRNRAP. The V gene lost 7 bases and the J gene lost 8 bases, with 17 bases spanning the gap. Per the original data handling: By means of reference gene primer amplification, nucleated cell counts were estimated. Using immunoSEQ multiplex PCR, the repertoire was profiled, and TCRdb retains in-frame clones only, with some absent. The DNA was the basis for D and trimming; V, J and clone size are from that table. The sample carries more than 140,000 clones, 84% recorded once. The TCR was taken from a woman aged 45-60 years in a cohort sampled during active or convalescent COVID-19. Source material: peripheral blood. The chain links TRBV12-5 to TRBJ1-1; tentative D call: TRBD1 (6 bases). DNA for the CDR3: TGTGCTAGTGCCTTATCCGGGACACCCGAAGCTTTCTTT. Its protein product is CASALSGTPEAFF.